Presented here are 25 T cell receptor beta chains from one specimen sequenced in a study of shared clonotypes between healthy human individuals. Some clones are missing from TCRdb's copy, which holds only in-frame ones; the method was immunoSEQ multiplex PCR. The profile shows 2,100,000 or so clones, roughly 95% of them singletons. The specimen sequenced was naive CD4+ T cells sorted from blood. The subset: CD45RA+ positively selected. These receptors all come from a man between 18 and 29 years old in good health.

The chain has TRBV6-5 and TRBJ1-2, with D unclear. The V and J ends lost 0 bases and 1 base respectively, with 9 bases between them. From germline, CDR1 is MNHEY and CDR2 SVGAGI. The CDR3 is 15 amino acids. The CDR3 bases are TGTGCCAGCAGTTACTCTGGCAGCAATAACTATGGCTACACCTTC. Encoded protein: CASSYSGSNNYGYTF.

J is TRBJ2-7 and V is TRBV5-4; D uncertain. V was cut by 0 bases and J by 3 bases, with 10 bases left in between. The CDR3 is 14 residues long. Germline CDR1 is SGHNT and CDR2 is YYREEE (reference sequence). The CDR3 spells CASSLAGTLYEQYF. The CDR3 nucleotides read TGTGCCAGCAGCTTGGCGGGTACTCTCTACGAGCAGTACTTC.

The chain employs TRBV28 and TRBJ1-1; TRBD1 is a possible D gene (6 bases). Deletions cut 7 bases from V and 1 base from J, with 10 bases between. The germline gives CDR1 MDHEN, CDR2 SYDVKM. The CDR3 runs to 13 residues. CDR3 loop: CASTGAPNTEAFF. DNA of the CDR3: TGTGCCAGCACGGGGGCCCCGAACACTGAAGCTTTCTTT.

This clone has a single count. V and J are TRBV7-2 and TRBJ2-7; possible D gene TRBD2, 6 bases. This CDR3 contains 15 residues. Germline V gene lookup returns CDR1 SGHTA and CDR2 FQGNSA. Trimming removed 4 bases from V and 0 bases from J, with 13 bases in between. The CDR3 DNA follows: TGTGCCAGCAGCTCCCTGGGCGGGGTCTCCTACGAGCAGTACTTC. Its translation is CASSSLGGVSYEQYF.

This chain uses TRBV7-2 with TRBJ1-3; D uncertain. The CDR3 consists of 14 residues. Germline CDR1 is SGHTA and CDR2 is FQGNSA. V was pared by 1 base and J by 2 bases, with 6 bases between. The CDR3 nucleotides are TGTGCCAGCAGCTTAGGTTTAGCTGGAAACACCATATATTTT. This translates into CASSLGLAGNTIYF. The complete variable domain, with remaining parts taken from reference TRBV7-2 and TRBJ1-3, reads GAGVSQSPSNKVTEKGKDVELRCDPISGHTALYWYRQSLGQGLEFLIYFQGNSAPDKSGLPSDRFSAERTGGSVSTLTIQRTQQEDSAVYLCASSLGLAGNTIYFGEGSWLTVV.

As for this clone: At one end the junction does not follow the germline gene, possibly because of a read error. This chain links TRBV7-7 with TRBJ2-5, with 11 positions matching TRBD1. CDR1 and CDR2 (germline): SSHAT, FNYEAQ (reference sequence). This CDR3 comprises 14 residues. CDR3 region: CASSPGQGAKTQYF. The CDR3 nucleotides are TGTGCTAGCAGCCCCGGACAGGGGGCGAAGACCCAGTACTTC.

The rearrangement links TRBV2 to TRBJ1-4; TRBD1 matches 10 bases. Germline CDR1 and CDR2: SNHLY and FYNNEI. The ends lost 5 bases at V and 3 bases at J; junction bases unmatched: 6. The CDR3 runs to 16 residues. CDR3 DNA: TGTGCCAGCAGTCCCGGGACAGGGGCCTCTAATGAAAAACTGTTTTTT. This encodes CASSPGTGASNEKLFF.

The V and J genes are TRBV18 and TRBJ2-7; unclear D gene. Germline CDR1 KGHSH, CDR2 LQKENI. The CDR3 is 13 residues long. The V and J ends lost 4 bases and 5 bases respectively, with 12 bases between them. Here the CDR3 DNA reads TGTGCCAGCTCACGGGCCAGGCCGGACGAGCAGTACTTC. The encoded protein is CASSRARPDEQYF.

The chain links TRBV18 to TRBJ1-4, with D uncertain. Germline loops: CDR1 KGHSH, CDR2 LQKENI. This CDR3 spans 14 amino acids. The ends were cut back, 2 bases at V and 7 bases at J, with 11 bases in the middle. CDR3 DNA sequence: TGTGCCAGCTCACCAGTGAGATCGGGTGAAAAACTGTTTTTT. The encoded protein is CASSPVRSGEKLFF.

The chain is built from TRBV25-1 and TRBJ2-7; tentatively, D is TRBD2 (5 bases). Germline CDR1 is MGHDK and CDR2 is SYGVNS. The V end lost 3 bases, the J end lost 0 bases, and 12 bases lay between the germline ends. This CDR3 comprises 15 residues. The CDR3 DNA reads TGTGCCAGCAGTGACCGGACTGAGAGCTCCTACGAGCAGTACTTC. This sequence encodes CASSDRTESSYEQYF.

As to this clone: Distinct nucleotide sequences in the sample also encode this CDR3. The CDR3 nucleotides are TGCGCCAGCAGCTACGGACAGGGGGGTAACTATGGCTACACCTTC. This sequence encodes CASSYGQGGNYGYTF. This chain joins TRBV5-1 and TRBJ1-2; 10 bases line up with TRBD1. With 3 bases clipped from V and 1 base from J, the junction kept 3 bases outside the gene matches. This CDR3 is built from 15 residues. Germline V lookup: CDR1 SGHRS, CDR2 YFSETQ.

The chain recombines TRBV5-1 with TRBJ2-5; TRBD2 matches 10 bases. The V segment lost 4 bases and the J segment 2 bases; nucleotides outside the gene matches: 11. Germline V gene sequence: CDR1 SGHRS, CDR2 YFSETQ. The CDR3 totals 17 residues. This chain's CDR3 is CASSPGVAGGIQETQYF. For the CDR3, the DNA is TGCGCCAGCAGCCCCGGAGTAGCGGGGGGTATTCAAGAGACCCAGTACTTC.

The CDR3 bases are TGTGCCAGCAGCCCGGGACAGGGGGCGCTTAATGAGCAGTTCTTC. Translating gives CASSPGQGALNEQFF. The rearrangement links TRBV11-2 to TRBJ2-1; TRBD1 aligns across 12 bases. The length of the CDR3 is 15 residues. The J segment lost 7 bases and the V segment lost 5 bases, leaving 6 bases of the junction unmatched. Germline V lookup: CDR1 SGHAT, CDR2 FQNNGV.

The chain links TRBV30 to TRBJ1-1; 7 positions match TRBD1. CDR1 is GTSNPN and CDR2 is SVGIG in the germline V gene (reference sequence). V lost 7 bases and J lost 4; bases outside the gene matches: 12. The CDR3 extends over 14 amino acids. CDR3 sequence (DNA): TGTGCCTTAAAACGGACAGGCGGGGGCACTGAAGCTTTCTTT. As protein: CALKRTGGGTEAFF.

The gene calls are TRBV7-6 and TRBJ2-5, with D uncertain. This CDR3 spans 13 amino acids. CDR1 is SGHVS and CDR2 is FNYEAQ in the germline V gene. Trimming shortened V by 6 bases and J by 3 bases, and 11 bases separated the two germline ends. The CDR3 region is CASRGWSEETQYF. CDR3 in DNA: TGTGCCAGCAGGGGGTGGTCCGAAGAGACCCAGTACTTC.

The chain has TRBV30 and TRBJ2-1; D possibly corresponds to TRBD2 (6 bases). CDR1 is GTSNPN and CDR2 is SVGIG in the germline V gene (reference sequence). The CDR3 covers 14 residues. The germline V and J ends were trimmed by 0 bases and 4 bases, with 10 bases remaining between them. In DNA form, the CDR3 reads TGTGCCTGGAGTGTAAACGCGGGGTACAATGAGCAGTTCTTC. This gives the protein CAWSVNAGYNEQFF.

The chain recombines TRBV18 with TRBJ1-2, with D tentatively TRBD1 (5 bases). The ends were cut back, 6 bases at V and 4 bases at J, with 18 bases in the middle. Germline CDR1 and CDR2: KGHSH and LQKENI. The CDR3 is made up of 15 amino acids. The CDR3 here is CASSPPGGSSYGYTF. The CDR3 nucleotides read TGTGCCAGCTCTCCGCCTGGGGGGAGCAGCTATGGCTACACCTTC.

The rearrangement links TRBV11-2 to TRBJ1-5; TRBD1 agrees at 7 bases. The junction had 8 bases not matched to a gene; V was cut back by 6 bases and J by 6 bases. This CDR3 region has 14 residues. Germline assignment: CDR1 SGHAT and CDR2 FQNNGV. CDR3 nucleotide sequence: TGTGCCAGCAGTCCCACAGGGGTAGGTCAGCCCCAGCATTTT. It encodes CASSPTGVGQPQHF.

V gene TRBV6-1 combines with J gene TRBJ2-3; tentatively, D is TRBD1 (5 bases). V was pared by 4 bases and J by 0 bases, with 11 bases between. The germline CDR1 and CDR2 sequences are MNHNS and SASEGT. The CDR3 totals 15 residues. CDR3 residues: CASSAAGFSTDTQYF. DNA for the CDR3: TGTGCCAGCAGTGCGGCAGGGTTCAGCACAGATACGCAGTATTTT.

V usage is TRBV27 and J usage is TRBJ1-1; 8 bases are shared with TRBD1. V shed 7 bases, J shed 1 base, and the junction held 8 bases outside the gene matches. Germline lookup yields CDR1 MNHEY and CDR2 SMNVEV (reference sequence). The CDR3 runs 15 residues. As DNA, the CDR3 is TGTGCCAGCACTCCCTGGACAGGGAGGAACACTGAAGCTTTCTTT. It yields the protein CASTPWTGRNTEAFF.

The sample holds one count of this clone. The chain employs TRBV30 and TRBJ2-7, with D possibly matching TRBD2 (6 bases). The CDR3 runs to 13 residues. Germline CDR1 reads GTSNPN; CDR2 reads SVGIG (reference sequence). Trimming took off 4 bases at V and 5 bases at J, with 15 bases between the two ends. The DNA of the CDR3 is TGTGCCTGGACCGTGGGGGGAGTAAACGAGCAGTACTTC. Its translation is CAWTVGGVNEQYF.

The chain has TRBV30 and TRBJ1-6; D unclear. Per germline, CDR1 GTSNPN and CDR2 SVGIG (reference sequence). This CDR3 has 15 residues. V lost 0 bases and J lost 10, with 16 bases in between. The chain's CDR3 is CAWSVVKGRSSPLHF. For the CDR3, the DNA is TGTGCCTGGAGTGTAGTAAAGGGAAGAAGCTCACCCCTCCACTTT.

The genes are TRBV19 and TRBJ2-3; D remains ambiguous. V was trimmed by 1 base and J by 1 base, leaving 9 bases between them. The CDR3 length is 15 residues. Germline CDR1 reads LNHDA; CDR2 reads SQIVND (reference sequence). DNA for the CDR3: TGTGCCAGTAGTATAGGTCCCTATGGCACAGATACGCAGTATTTT. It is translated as CASSIGPYGTDTQYF.

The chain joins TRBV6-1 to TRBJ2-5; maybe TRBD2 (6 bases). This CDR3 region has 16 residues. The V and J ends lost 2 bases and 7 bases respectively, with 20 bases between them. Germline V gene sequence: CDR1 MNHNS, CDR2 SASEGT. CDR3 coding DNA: TGTGCCAGCAGTGAAATTGGGGCCATAGGAGCGGGGACCCAGTACTTC. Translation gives CASSEIGAIGAGTQYF.

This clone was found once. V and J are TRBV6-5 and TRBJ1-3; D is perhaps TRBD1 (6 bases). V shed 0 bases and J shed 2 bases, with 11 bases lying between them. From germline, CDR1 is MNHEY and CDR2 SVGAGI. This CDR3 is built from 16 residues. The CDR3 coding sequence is TGTGCCAGCAGTTACTCCGGGGGGCCGACTGGAAACACCATATATTTT. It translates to CASSYSGGPTGNTIYF.